This T cell receptor (beta chain) was found in a study of T cells in Graves' hyperthyroidism and ophthalmopathy. Investigators excluded patients with uncontrolled infection, other autoimmune disease, pregnancy or lactation. PBMCs were collected from an approximately 9.3 ml volume of fresh peripheral blood. With 7 bases removed from V and 0 bases from J, the gap between germline ends came to 13 bases. Germline values: CDR1 SGHVS, CDR2 FNYEAQ. The CDR3 is made up of 15 amino acids. TCR beta CDR3 regions were amplified from RNA. The TCR CDR3 first-round RT-PCR relied on the HTBI primer set. One entry per CDR3 protein, called by TCRdb with MiXCR from the multiplex PCR reads. The sample consists of 35,000 to 45,000 distinct CDR3 sequences, roughly 50% of them appearing once. By its share, this clonotype is medium-sized (0.01 to 0.1%). Its cognate antigen is unknown. Study findings and constraints: Blood also showed most of the thyroid clonotypes that were expanded above 0.001.

This TCR was recovered from a woman between 50 and 59 years old with Graves' hyperthyroidism that later progressed to Graves' ophthalmopathy. The V and J genes are TRBV7-6 and TRBJ2-1; D remains unclear. Sequences were obtained from blood. The CDR3 region is CASTPAVSSYNEQFF. The CDR3 DNA follows: TGTGCCAGCACCCCGGCCGTGAGCTCCTACAATGAGCAGTTCTTC.